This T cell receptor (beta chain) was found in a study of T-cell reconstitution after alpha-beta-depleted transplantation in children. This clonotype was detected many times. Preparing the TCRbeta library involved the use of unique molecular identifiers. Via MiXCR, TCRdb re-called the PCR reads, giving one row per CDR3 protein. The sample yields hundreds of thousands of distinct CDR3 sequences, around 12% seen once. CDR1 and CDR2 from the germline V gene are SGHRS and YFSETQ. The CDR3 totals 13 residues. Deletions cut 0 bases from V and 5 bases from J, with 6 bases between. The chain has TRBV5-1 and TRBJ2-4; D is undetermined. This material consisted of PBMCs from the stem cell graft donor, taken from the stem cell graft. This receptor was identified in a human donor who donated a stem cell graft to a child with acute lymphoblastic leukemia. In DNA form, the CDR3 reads TGCGCCAGCAGCTTGGTCGGTGAAAACATTCAGTACTTC. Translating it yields CASSLVGENIQYF.